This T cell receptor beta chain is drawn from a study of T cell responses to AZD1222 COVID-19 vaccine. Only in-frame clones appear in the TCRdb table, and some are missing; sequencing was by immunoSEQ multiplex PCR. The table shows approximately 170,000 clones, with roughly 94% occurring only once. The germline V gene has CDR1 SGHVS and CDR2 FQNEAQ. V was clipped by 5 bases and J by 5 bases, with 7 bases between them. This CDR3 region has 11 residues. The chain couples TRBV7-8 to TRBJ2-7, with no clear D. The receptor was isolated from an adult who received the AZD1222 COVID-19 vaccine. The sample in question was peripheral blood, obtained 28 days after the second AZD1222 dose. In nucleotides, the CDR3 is TGTGCCAGCAGCCCGAGTAACGAGCAGTACTTC. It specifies CASSPSNEQYF. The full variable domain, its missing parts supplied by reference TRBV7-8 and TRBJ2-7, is GAGVSQSPRYKVAKRGQDVALRCDPISGHVSLFWYQQALGQGPEFLTYFQNEAQLDKSGLPSDRFFAERPEGSVSTLKIQRTQQEDSAVYLCASSPSNEQYFGPGTRLTVT.